Listed below are T cell receptor beta chains from one sample, sequenced in a study of beta chain features in type 1 diabetes. Sequencing was performed with immunoSEQ multiplex PCR; in TCRdb, only in-frame clones are kept and a portion is missing. The data contain 330,000 or so clones, 15% to 20% of them singletons. The sequenced sample consisted of naive CD4+ T cells from blood. These receptors were collected from a woman younger than 35 in good health. The conserved cysteine and the conserved F or W are not part of the CDR3 here. D genes are given only for firm matches.

. | TRBJ1-1 | TRBV10-3 | ATLQTAMNTEAF
TRBD1 | TRBJ1-2 | TRBV9 | ASGGPTGDYGYT
. | TRBJ1-2 | TRBV21-1 | ASSETGGTEGYT
TRBD1 | TRBJ2-1 | TRBV18 | ASSPDRVGEQF
. | TRBJ2-5 | TRBV5-1 | ASSLAGWETQY
TRBD1 | TRBJ1-2 | TRBV5-1 | ASRGGGANYGYT
. | TRBJ1-2 | TRBV6-5 | ASSPPGNPNYGYT
. | TRBJ1-2 | TRBV5-1 | ASSLPGANYGYT
TRBD2 | TRBJ2-1 | TRBV7-9 | ASSARGLAGNNEQF
TRBD2 | TRBJ2-1 | TRBV9 | ASSFRLAGGGSEQF
TRBD1 | TRBJ2-4 | TRBV10-3 | AIMGTGEHIQY
TRBD2 | TRBJ2-7 | TRBV7-9 | ASSRTYGRELSYEQY
TRBD2 | TRBJ2-5 | TRBV9 | ASSVETSGGYETQY
. | TRBJ1-5 | TRBV4-2 | ASSPEEGQPQH
TRBD1 | TRBJ1-2 | TRBV4-1 | TLRGTGFTYGYT
. | TRBJ1-2 | TRBV7-2 | ASSDRELGGYT
TRBD1 | TRBJ1-5 | TRBV30 | AWGGQGAVGNQPQH
. | TRBJ1-1 | TRBV29-1 | SVAQGLNTEAF
. | TRBJ2-7 | TRBV19 | ASRIQGTYEQY
TRBD2 | TRBJ2-3 | TRBV5-4 | ASSLNGGASDTQY
TRBD1 | TRBJ1-2 | TRBV5-4 | ASSFQGQGIGGYT
. | TRBJ2-2 | TRBV11-2 | ASRMLTGNTGELF
. | TRBJ2-6 | TRBV5-1 | ASGERTSGANVLT
. | TRBJ2-7 | TRBV5-4 | ASSFPGSYEQY
TRBD2 | TRBJ2-1 | TRBV30 | AWSRTRQSSYNEQF
. | TRBJ1-1 | TRBV2 | ASSLGGEAF
TRBD1 | TRBJ2-7 | TRBV5-1 | ASSLYRGLYEQY
TRBD1 | TRBJ2-5 | TRBV15 | ATRGQGARETQY
TRBD2 | TRBJ2-2 | TRBV7-3 | ASSRLAGGPGTGELF
TRBD1 | TRBJ2-2 | TRBV29-1 | SVPGGRGRSNTGELF
. | TRBJ2-7 | TRBV15 | ATSRGRETYEQY
TRBD2 | TRBJ2-3 | TRBV4-1 | ASSPIGRRGGKDTQY
. | TRBJ1-5 | TRBV18 | ASSPRNQPQH
. | TRBJ1-3 | TRBV30 | AWSGTAPGNTIY
TRBD1 | TRBJ2-1 | TRBV11-2 | ASSPMGTGSEF
. | TRBJ1-2 | TRBV30 | AWSAKQDYGYT
. | TRBJ1-1 | TRBV19 | ASSRGYQNTEAF
TRBD2 | TRBJ2-7 | TRBV7-8 | ASSTTSGRASYEQY
TRBD1 | TRBJ2-7 | TRBV7-6 | ASSSGGWY
TRBD1 | TRBJ2-7 | TRBV7-2 | ASSSGQANTYEQY
TRBD2 | TRBJ2-4 | TRBV4-2 | ASSQLAGGGKNIQY
. | TRBJ2-7 | TRBV27 | ASSSTVQSEQY
TRBD2 | TRBJ2-5 | TRBV5-4 | ASSRELSGGGQETQY
TRBD1 | TRBJ2-1 | TRBV18 | ASSPGRTGGAYNEQF
. | TRBJ1-2 | TRBV30 | AWSVRGGHYGYT
. | TRBJ2-1 | TRBV7-6 | ASSRGNEQF